This T cell receptor (beta chain) was sequenced for a study of shared clonotypes between healthy human individuals. General study results and limits: Despite large depth, sorted-subset datasets appeared incompletely sequenced. Lower generation probabilities were found for non-shared clonotypes than for those shared by all four donors. Several donors had around 5% of their naive CD4 clonotypes in common.

Note on this clone: Its specificity is not known.

Positive CCR7 selection of CD45RO-negative cells yielded the naive CD8 cells, and terminally differentiated effector memory CD45RA+ cells were excluded. Profiling relied on immunoSEQ multiplex PCR, and the TCRdb table lists in-frame clones only, not all of them. This sample has roughly 550,000 clones; about 95% occur once, and the top ten carry less than 0.13%. The CDR3 is 16 residues long. Germline values: CDR1 LNHDA, CDR2 SQIVND (reference sequence). The ends were cut back, 0 bases at V and 6 bases at J, with 18 bases in the middle. The sample consisted of naive CD8+ T cells sorted from blood. This sequence was found in a woman in her thirties in good health. V gene TRBV19 combines with J gene TRBJ2-7, with D possibly being TRBD1 (5 bases). The DNA of the CDR3 is TGTGCCAGTAGTATAGATGGGGCGCAAACCCCCCGCGAGCAGTACTTC. It translates to CASSIDGAQTPREQYF.